This entry features one TCR beta chain sequence. Antigen: not known. These data originate in a study of PD-L1 blockade in urothelial cancer. Study in general: About 85% of the roughly 29 patients comprised males who had bladder-origin urothelial cancer. The authors examined blood 3 weeks (second dose) and 6 weeks after treatment start. Study-wide points: Those with durable benefit had larger increases in tumor-associated blood clones at 3 weeks.

Locally advanced or metastatic urothelial carcinoma was present in patients. The germline V gene has CDR1 ENHRY and CDR2 SYGVKD. CDR3 length equals 14 residues. Losses at the gene ends were 9 bases for V and 7 bases for J; bases not matched to a gene: 10. Profiled with immunoSEQ multiplex PCR; TCRdb holds only in-frame clones, not every one. The table has 71,000 or so clones, less than 90% seen once. The chain links TRBV10-3 to TRBJ1-1; 11 bases fit TRBD1. This receptor was taken from a man in his 60s with urothelial cancer. Source: PBMCs, taken around atezolizumab (anti-PD-L1) treatment. The CDR3 region is CAIRPGQGVSEAFF. In DNA form, the CDR3 reads TGTGCCATTAGGCCGGGACAGGGGGTCAGTGAAGCTTTCTTT.